This entry lists 15 T cell receptor beta chains sequenced from one sample in a study of T cells of healthy individuals. TCRdb ran MiXCR on the 5' RACE reads and lists one entry per CDR3 protein. The table records around 100,000 distinct CDR3 sequences, around 17% of them present only once. Every receptor here comes from a human donor in good health.

The genes are TRBV19 and TRBJ1-2; D may be TRBD1 (6 bases). The ends were cut back, 4 bases at V and 3 bases at J, with 12 bases in the middle. The CDR3 loop spans 14 amino acids. Germline CDR1 LNHDA, CDR2 SQIVND (reference sequence). The CDR3 DNA is TGTGCCAGTAGTACCCAGACAGGCTACTATGGCTACACCTTC. Protein: CASSTQTGYYGYTF.

This clonotype was counted many times. This chain links TRBV4-1 with TRBJ2-1, with D possibly TRBD2 on 6 matching bases. The CDR3 loop spans 15 amino acids. V gave up 2 bases and J gave up 6 bases, with 14 bases separating them. The germline gives CDR1 MGHRA, CDR2 YSYEKL. CDR3 protein: CASSQILAPGNEQFF. The CDR3 nucleotides read TGCGCCAGCAGCCAAATACTAGCCCCAGGCAATGAGCAGTTCTTC.

The chain has TRBV6-2 or TRBV6-3 and TRBJ2-5; D remains ambiguous. The CDR3 has 12 amino acids. Trimming removed 6 bases at V and 5 bases at J, with 10 bases between. Germline V gene lookup returns CDR1 MNHEY and CDR2 SVGEGT. The CDR3 sequence: CASRRVGETQYF. CDR3 nucleotide sequence: TGTGCCAGCAGAAGGGTCGGGGAGACCCAGTACTTC.

This clonotype is a singleton in its sample. The V and J genes are TRBV7-2 and TRBJ1-6; tentatively, D is TRBD1 (6 bases). Trimming removed 1 base at V and 10 bases at J, with 14 bases between. The CDR3 has 15 amino acids. Germline V gives CDR1 SGHTA, CDR2 FQGNSA. The CDR3 region has the DNA TGTGCCAGCAGCTTAGTCGCAGGGACAAACTCACCCCTCCACTTT. This sequence encodes CASSLVAGTNSPLHF.

This clonotype occurred a few times. V is TRBV20-1 and J is TRBJ1-2, with D maybe TRBD1 (5 bases). Germline CDR1 reads DFQATT; CDR2 reads SNEGSKA (reference sequence). Trimming cost V 5 bases and J 1 base, with 11 bases left between them. CDR3 length equals 13 residues. The CDR3 sequence: CSAWIQDNYGYTF. The CDR3 DNA is TGCAGTGCTTGGATACAGGATAACTATGGCTACACCTTC.

This clonotype turned up a few times. The V call is TRBV15, the J call TRBJ2-7; 9 bases map to TRBD2. Germline V lookup: CDR1 LNHNV, CDR2 YYDKDF (reference sequence). With V trimmed by 2 bases and J by 3 bases, 5 bases remained unmatched. The CDR3 runs to 15 residues. In DNA, the CDR3 is TGTGCCACCAGCAGAACCGGGACTAGCAGCTACGAGCAGTACTTC. Translating it yields CATSRTGTSSYEQYF. The variable domain in full, completed from reference TRBV15 and TRBJ2-7, reads DAMVIQNPRYQVTQFGKPVTLSCSQTLNHNVMYWYQQKSSQAPKLLFHYYDKDFNNEADTPDNFQSRRPNTSFCFLDIRSPGLGDTAMYLCATSRTGTSSYEQYFGPGTRLTVT.

The chain links TRBV14 to TRBJ2-3; 7 positions match TRBD1. Losses at the gene ends were 4 bases for V and 5 bases for J; bases not matched to a gene: 12. Germline V gives CDR1 SGHDN, CDR2 FVKESK. The CDR3 covers 16 residues. CDR3 region: CASSRSGTASGDTQYF. CDR3 sequence (DNA): TGTGCCAGCAGCCGATCCGGGACAGCGTCGGGAGATACGCAGTATTTT.

This clonotype was recorded at least ten times. The chain combines TRBV20-1 with TRBJ1-2; D is unclear. The V and J ends lost 3 bases and 7 bases respectively, with 12 bases between them. The CDR3 has 12 amino acids. Germline V gene data show CDR1 as DFQATT and CDR2 as SNEGSKA (reference sequence). CDR3 loop: CSASYGDSGYTF. The CDR3 bases are TGCAGTGCTAGCTACGGGGATTCTGGCTACACCTTC.

This clonotype has a handful of counts. This chain uses TRBV2 with TRBJ2-6; 7 bases match TRBD2. Trimming removed 8 bases from V and 16 bases from J; junction bases left unmatched: 5. The CDR3 loop spans 10 amino acids. Looked up from germline, CDR1 is SNHLY and CDR2 is FYNNEI. CDR3 loop: CASSGGGLTF. The CDR3 DNA reads as TGTGCCAGCTCAGGCGGGGGACTGACTTTC.

The V gene is TRBV5-1, the J gene TRBJ1-1; 9 bases line up with TRBD1. Germline V gene data show CDR1 as SGHRS and CDR2 as YFSETQ. V was clipped by 4 bases and J by 6 bases; unmatched bases: 4. The CDR3 contains 13 residues. CDR3 amino acids: CASSHRQGAEAFF. CDR3 nucleotide sequence: TGCGCCAGCAGCCACCGACAGGGGGCTGAAGCTTTCTTT.

This clonotype was observed at least ten times. The chain carries TRBV20-1 and TRBJ1-5; tentatively, D is TRBD1 (5 bases). Germline values: CDR1 DFQATT, CDR2 SNEGSKA (reference sequence). The CDR3 has 14 residues. V shed 3 bases and J shed 2 bases, with 11 bases lying between them. The CDR3 is CSARGGWRNQPQHF. Here the CDR3 DNA reads TGCAGTGCTAGGGGGGGATGGCGCAATCAGCCCCAGCATTTT.

This clonotype was seen a handful of times. V is TRBV4-2 and J is TRBJ2-2; no firm D call. V was trimmed by 0 bases and J by 6 bases, leaving 5 bases between them. From germline, CDR1 is LGHNA and CDR2 YNFKEQ. This CDR3 has 13 residues. The DNA of the CDR3 is TGTGCCAGCAGCCAAGACCAATCCGGGGAGCTGTTTTTT. As protein: CASSQDQSGELFF.

This clonotype was picked up many times. J is TRBJ1-5 and V is TRBV6-6; a possible D gene is TRBD1 (5 bases). The CDR3 is 13 amino acids. CDR1 MNHNY and CDR2 SVGAGI come from the germline V gene (reference sequence). Deletions cut 8 bases from V and 3 bases from J, with 11 bases between. The CDR3 nucleotides read TGTGCCAGCTTGCGGGGCGACAATCAGCCCCAGCATTTT. Translating it yields CASLRGDNQPQHF.

J is TRBJ1-5 and V is TRBV4-2; perhaps TRBD1 as D (6 bases). This CDR3 comprises 15 residues. CDR1 and CDR2 from the germline V gene are LGHNA and YNFKEQ. V was cut by 3 bases and J by 0 bases, with 9 bases left in between. The CDR3 DNA follows: TGTGCCAGCAGCCAGGGACATAGTAGCAATCAGCCCCAGCATTTT. Its protein product is CASSQGHSSNQPQHF.

The rearrangement uses TRBV5-1 and TRBJ2-7; the D gene is possibly TRBD2 (6 bases). Germline lookup yields CDR1 SGHRS and CDR2 YFSETQ. The CDR3 contains 15 residues. V gave up 7 bases and J gave up 3 bases, with 20 bases separating them. CDR3 amino acids: CASSPQDSGFYEQYF. CDR3 coding DNA: TGCGCCAGCTCCCCTCAGGATAGCGGCTTCTACGAGCAGTACTTC.